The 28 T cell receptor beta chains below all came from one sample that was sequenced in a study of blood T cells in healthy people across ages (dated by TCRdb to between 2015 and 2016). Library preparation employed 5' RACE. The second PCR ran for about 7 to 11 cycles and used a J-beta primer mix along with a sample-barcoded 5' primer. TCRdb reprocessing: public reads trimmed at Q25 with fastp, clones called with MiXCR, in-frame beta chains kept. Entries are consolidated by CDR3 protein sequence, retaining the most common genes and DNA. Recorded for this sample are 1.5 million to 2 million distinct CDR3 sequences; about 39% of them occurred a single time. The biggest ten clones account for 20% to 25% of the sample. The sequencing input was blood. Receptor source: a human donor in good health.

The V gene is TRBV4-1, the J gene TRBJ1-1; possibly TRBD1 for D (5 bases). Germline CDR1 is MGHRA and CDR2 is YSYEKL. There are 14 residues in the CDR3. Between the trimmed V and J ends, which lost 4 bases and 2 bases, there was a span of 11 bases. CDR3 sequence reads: CASSRSQGNTEAFF. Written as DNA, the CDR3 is TGCGCCAGCAGCCGCTCCCAGGGCAACACTGAAGCTTTCTTT.

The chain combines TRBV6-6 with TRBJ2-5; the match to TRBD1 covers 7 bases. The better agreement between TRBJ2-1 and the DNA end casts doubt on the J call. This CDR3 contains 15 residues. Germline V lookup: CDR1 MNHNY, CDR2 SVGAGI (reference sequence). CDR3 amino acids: CASSYLQGIQETQFF. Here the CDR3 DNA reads TGTGCCAGCAGTTACCTACAGGGGATACAAGAGACCCAGTTCTTC.

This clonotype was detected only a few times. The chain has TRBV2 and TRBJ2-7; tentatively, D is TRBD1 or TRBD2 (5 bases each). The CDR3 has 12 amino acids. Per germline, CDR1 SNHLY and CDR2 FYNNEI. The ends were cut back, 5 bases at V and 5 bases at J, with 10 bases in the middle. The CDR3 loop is CASSRDADEQYF. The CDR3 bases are TGTGCCAGCAGTAGGGACGCAGACGAGCAGTACTTC.

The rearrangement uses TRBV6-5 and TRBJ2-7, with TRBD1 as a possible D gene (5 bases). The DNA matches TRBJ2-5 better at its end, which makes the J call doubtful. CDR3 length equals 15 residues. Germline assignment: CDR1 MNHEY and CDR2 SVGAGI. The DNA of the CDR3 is TGTGCCAGCAGTAAAAGGGCATCTCAGGGAGAGACCCAGTACTTC. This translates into CASSKRASQGETQYF.

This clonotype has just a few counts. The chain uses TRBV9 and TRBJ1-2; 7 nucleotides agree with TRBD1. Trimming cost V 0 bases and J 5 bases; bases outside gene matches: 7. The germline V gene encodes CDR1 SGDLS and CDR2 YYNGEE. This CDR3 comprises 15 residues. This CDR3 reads CASSVGAGGRYGYTF. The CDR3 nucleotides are TGTGCCAGCAGCGTAGGGGCAGGGGGAAGATATGGCTACACCTTC.

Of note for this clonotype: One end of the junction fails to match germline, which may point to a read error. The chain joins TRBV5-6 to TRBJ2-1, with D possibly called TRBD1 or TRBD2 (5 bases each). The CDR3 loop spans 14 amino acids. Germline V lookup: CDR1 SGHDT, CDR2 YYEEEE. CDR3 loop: CVSSFSPRGNEQFF. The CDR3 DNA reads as TGTGTCAGCAGCTTTAGTCCGAGGGGCAATGAGCAGTTCTTC.

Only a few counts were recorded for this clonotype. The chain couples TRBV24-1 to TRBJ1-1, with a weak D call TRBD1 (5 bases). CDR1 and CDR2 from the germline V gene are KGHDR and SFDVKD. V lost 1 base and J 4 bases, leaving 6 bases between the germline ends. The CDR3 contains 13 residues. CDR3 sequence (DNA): TGTGCCACCAGTGATTTCCAGGGCACTGAAGCTTTCTTT. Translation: CATSDFQGTEAFF.

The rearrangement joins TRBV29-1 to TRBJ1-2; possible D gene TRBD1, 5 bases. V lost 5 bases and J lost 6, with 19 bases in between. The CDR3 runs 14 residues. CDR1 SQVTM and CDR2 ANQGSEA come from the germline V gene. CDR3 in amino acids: CSVTQGGWQDGYTF. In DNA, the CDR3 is TGCAGCGTTACTCAGGGAGGATGGCAGGATGGCTACACCTTC.

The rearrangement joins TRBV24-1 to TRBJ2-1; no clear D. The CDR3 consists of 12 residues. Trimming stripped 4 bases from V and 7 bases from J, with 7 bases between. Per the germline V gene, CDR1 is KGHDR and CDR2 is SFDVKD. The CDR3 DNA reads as TGTGCCACCAGTGAAAATTTGAATGAGCAGTTCTTC. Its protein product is CATSENLNEQFF.

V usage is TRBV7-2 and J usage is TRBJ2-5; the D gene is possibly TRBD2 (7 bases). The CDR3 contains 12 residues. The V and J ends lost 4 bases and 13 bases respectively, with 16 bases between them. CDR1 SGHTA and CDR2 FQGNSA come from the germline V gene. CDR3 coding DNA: TGTGCCAGCAGCTCCCCGGGGGGCGGAGGGTACTTC. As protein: CASSSPGGGGYF.

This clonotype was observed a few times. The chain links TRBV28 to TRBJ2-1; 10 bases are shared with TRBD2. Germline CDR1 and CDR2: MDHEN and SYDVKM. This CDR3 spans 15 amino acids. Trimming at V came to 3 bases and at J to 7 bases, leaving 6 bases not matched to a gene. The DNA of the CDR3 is TGTGCCAGCAGTTTGATTAGCGGGGGGCGGAATGAGCAGTTCTTC. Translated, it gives CASSLISGGRNEQFF.

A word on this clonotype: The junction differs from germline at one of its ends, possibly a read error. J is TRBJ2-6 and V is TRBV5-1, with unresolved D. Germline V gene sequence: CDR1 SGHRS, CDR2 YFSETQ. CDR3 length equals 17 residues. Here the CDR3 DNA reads TGCGCCAGCAACTTGCGAGCCCGTGGCCCTGGGGCCAACGTCCTGACTTTC. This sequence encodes CASNLRARGPGANVLTF.

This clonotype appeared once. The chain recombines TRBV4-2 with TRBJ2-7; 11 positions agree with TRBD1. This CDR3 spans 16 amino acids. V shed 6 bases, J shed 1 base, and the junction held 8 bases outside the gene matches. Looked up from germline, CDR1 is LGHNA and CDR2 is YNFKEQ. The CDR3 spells CASRMGQGEQSYEQYF. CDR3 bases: TGTGCCAGCAGAATGGGACAGGGGGAACAATCCTACGAGCAGTACTTC.

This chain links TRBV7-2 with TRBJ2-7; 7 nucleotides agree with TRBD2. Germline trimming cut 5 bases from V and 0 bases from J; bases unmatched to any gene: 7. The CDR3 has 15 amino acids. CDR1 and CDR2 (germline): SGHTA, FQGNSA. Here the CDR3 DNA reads TGTGCCAGCAGCAAGTGGGGGGGTAGCTCCTACGAGCAGTACTTC. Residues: CASSKWGGSSYEQYF. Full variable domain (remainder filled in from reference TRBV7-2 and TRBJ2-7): GAGVSQSPSNKVTEKGKDVELRCDPISGHTALYWYRQSLGQGLEFLIYFQGNSAPDKSGLPSDRFSAERTGGSVSTLTIQRTQQEDSAVYLCASSKWGGSSYEQYFGPGTRLTVT.

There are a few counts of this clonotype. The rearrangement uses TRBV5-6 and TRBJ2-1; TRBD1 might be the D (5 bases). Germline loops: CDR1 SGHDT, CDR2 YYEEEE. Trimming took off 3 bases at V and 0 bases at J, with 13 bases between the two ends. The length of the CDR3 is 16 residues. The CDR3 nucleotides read TGTGCCAGCAGCTACATCGACAGAAGCTCCTACAATGAGCAGTTCTTC. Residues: CASSYIDRSSYNEQFF.

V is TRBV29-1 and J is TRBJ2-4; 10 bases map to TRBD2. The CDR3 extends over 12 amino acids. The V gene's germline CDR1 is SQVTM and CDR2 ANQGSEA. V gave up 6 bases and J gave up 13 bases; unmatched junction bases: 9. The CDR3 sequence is CSVGTSENEQYF. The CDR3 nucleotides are TGCAGCGTAGGGACTAGCGAGAATGAGCAGTACTTC.

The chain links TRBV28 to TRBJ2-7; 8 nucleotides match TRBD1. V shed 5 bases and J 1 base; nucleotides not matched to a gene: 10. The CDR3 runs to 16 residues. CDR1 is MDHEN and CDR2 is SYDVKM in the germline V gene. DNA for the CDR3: TGTGCCAGCAGTCTGCCAGGACAGGGACTTTCCTACGAGCAGTACTTC. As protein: CASSLPGQGLSYEQYF.

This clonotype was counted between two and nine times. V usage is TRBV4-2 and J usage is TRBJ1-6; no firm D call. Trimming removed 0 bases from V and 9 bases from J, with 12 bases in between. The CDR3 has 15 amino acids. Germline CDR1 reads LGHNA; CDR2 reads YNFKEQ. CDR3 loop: CASSQDPNEISPLHF. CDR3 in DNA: TGTGCCAGCAGCCAAGACCCGAATGAGATTTCACCCCTCCACTTT.

The DNA of the CDR3 is TGCAGTGCTCCCACTCGGATAGCGGGGGCAGATACGCAGTATTTT. The encoded protein is CSAPTRIAGADTQYF. The J gene is TRBJ2-3, the V gene TRBV20-1; TRBD2 matches at 9 bases. Per germline, CDR1 DFQATT and CDR2 SNEGSKA (reference sequence). The CDR3 consists of 15 residues. Germline trimming cut 5 bases from V and 4 bases from J; bases unmatched to any gene: 10.

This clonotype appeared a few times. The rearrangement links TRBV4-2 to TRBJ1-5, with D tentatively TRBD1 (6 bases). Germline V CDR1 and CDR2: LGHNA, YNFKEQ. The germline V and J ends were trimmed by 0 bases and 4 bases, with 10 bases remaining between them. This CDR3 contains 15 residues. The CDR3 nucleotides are TGTGCCAGCAGCCAAGACAGGGGAGTGAATCAGCCCCAGCATTTT. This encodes CASSQDRGVNQPQHF.

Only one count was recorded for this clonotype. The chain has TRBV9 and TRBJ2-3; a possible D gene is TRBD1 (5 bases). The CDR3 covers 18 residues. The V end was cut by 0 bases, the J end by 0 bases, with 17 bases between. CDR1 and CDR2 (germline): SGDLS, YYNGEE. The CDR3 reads CASSVALGQGLSTDTQYF. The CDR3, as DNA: TGTGCCAGCAGCGTAGCTCTCGGCCAGGGTCTTAGCACAGATACGCAGTATTTT. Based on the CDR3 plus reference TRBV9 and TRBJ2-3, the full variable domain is DSGVTQTPKHLITATGQRVTLRCSPRSGDLSVYWYQQSLDQGLQFLIQYYNGEERAKGNILERFSAQQFPDLHSELNLSSLELGDSALYFCASSVALGQGLSTDTQYFGPGTRLTVL.

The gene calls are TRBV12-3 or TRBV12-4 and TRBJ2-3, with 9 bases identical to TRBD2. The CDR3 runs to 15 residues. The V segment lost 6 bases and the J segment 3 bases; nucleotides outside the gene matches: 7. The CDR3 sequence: CASSRGGGLTDTQYF. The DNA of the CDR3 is TGTGCCAGCAGCCGCGGGGGGGGGCTAACAGATACGCAGTATTTT.

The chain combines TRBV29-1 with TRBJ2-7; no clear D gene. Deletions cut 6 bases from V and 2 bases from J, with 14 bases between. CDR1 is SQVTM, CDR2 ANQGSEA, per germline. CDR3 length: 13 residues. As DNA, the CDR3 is TGCAGCGTCGAACCTAATGGTGCCTACGAGCAGTACTTC. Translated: CSVEPNGAYEQYF.

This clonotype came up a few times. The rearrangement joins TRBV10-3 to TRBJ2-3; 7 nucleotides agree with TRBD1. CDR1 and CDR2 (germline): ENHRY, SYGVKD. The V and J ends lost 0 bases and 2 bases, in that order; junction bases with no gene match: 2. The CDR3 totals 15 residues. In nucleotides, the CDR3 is TGTGCCATCAGTGAGTCAAAGGGGGCCACAGATACGCAGTATTTT. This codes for CAISESKGATDTQYF.

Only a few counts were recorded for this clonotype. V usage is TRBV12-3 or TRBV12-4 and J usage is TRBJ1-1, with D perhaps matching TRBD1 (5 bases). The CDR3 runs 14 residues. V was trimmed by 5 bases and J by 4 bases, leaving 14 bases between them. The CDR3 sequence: CASSRVGGGTEAFF. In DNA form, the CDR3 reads TGTGCCAGCAGTCGAGTCGGGGGGGGCACTGAAGCTTTCTTT.

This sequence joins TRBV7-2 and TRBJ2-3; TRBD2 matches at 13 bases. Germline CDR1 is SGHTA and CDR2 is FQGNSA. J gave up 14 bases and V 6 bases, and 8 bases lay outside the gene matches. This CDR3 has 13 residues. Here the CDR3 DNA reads TGTGCCAGCAGGGGGACTAGCGGGGCGCCCCCGTATTTT. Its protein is CASRGTSGAPPYF.

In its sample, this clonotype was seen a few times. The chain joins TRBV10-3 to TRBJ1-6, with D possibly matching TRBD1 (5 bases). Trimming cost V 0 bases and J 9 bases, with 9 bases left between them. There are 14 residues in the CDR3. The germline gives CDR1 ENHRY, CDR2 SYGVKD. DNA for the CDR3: TGTGCCATCAGTGAGTCACGGGGGACTTCACCCCTCCACTTT. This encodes CAISESRGTSPLHF.

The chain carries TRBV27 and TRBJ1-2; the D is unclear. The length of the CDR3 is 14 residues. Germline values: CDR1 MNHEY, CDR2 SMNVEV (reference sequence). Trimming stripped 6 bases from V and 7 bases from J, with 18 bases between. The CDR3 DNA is TGTGCCAGCAGGTCGTCGGACGGCCTGGGTGGCTACACCTTC. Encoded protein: CASRSSDGLGGYTF.